Presented here are 12 T cell receptor beta chains from one specimen sequenced in a study of OX40 agonist ivuxolimab in advanced cancers. The library was built by means of the immunoSEQ multiplex PCR assay. The table was pulled from immuneACCESS by TCRdb, which kept in-frame rearrangements only. Such tables lose some clones; where checked, under half of the loss comes from unresolved V genes, and the rest has no known cause. In all, the sample holds 73,000 or so clones, and around 86% of those were seen once. The biggest ten clones account for 0.55% to 0.7% of the sample. The specimen was CD4+ or CD8+ T cells sorted from blood, collected in a trial of the OX40 agonist ivuxolimab. These receptors all stem from an adult with an advanced solid tumor such as melanoma, head and neck, liver or kidney cancer.

The rearrangement links TRBV9 to TRBJ1-2; no definite D call. Germline V gene data show CDR1 as SGDLS and CDR2 as YYNGEE. The CDR3 is 16 amino acids. Trimming took 0 bases from V and 2 from J, leaving 14 bases between them. CDR3 residues: CASSVAPRGFNYGYTF. CDR3 DNA: TGTGCCAGCAGCGTAGCTCCGCGGGGATTCAACTATGGCTACACCTTC.

The rearrangement joins TRBV7-9 to TRBJ1-2; 7 nucleotides line up with TRBD1. The V segment lost 5 bases and the J segment 4 bases; nucleotides outside the gene matches: 4. Per germline, CDR1 SEHNR and CDR2 FQNEAQ (reference sequence). The CDR3 runs 13 residues. Here the CDR3 DNA reads TGTGCCAGCAGCCAAGGGACAGTCTATGGCTACACCTTC. It encodes CASSQGTVYGYTF.

The rearrangement joins TRBV2 to TRBJ2-7; 9 bases map to TRBD1. Unmatched junction bases numbered 8, after V lost 5 bases and J lost 3 bases. This CDR3 contains 15 residues. CDR1 and CDR2 from the germline V gene are SNHLY and FYNNEI. The CDR3 bases are TGTGCCAGCAGTAAACAGGGACAGGGACTCTACGAGCAGTACTTC. It encodes CASSKQGQGLYEQYF. The full variable domain, its missing parts supplied by reference TRBV2 and TRBJ2-7, is EPEVTQTPSHQVTQMGQEVILRCVPISNHLYFYWYRQILGQKVEFLVSFYNNEISEKSEIFDDQFSVERPDGSNFTLKIRSTKLEDSAMYFCASSKQGQGLYEQYFGPGTRLTVT.

The chain links TRBV19 to TRBJ1-4, with TRBD1 identical over 8 bases. CDR3 size: 15 residues. V lost 6 bases and J lost 8; bases outside the gene matches: 11. CDR1 is LNHDA, CDR2 SQIVND, per germline (reference sequence). The CDR3 bases are TGTGCCAGTAGCTCCGTGGGGACAGGAAGAGAAAAACTGTTTTTT. Translation: CASSSVGTGREKLFF. The complete variable domain, with remaining parts taken from reference TRBV19 and TRBJ1-4, reads DGGITQSPKYLFRKEGQNVTLSCEQNLNHDAMYWYRQDPGQGLRLIYYSQIVNDFQKGDIAEGYSVSREKKESFPLTVTSAQKNPTAFYLCASSSVGTGREKLFFGSGTQLSVL.

V and J are TRBV5-6 and TRBJ2-2; D is ambiguous. This CDR3 contains 15 residues. Per the germline V gene, CDR1 is SGHDT and CDR2 is YYEEEE. V shed 4 bases and J shed 4 bases, with 14 bases lying between them. The CDR3: CASSGVARLTGELFF. The CDR3 coding sequence is TGTGCCAGCAGCGGGGTAGCCCGCCTCACCGGGGAGCTGTTTTTT. The full variable domain, completed using reference TRBV5-6 and TRBJ2-2, is DAGVTQSPTHLIKTRGQQVTLRCSPKSGHDTVSWYQQALGQGPQFIFQYYEEEERQRGNFPDRFSGHQFPNYSSELNVNALLLGDSALYLCASSGVARLTGELFFGEGSRLTVL.

In its sample, this clone was seen a few times. V is TRBV27 and J is TRBJ2-3, with 11 nucleotides matching TRBD2. Looked up from germline, CDR1 is MNHEY and CDR2 is SMNVEV (reference sequence). This CDR3 is built from 17 residues. The V segment lost 4 bases and the J segment 1 base; nucleotides outside the gene matches: 7. As DNA, the CDR3 is TGTGCCAGCAGTTCCCCGGGACTAGCGGCCGGCACAGATACGCAGTATTTT. This sequence encodes CASSSPGLAAGTDTQYF.

Only a few counts were recorded for this clone. The chain joins TRBV2 to TRBJ1-5; 7 nucleotides match TRBD1. CDR3 length: 15 residues. Germline loops: CDR1 SNHLY, CDR2 FYNNEI. V lost 6 bases to trimming and J lost 6 bases; unmatched junction nucleotides: 11. Here the CDR3 reads CASRTTGAGSQPQHF. The DNA for the CDR3 is TGTGCCAGCAGAACCACAGGGGCTGGGAGTCAGCCCCAGCATTTT.

This chain joins TRBV6-6 and TRBJ1-2; the D gene is possibly TRBD1 (6 bases). Germline V gene lookup returns CDR1 MNHNY and CDR2 SVGAGI (reference sequence). The CDR3 contains 14 residues. The V end lost 6 bases, the J end lost 2 bases, and 13 bases lay between the germline ends. The CDR3 sequence is CASSNRESNYGYTF. The CDR3 coding sequence is TGTGCCAGCAGCAACAGGGAATCGAACTATGGCTACACCTTC.

The chain links TRBV6-5 to TRBJ1-4, with D possibly TRBD1 on 6 matching bases. This CDR3 comprises 12 residues. CDR1 is MNHEY and CDR2 is SVGAGI in the germline V gene. Trimming cost V 8 bases and J 8 bases, with 12 bases left between them. CDR3 protein: CASARGGEKLFF. DNA of the CDR3: TGTGCCAGCGCCAGGGGAGGAGAAAAACTGTTTTTT.

The chain carries TRBV6-4 and TRBJ1-2; TRBD1 aligns across 8 bases. Looked up from germline, CDR1 is MRHNA and CDR2 is SNTAGT. This CDR3 region has 14 residues. V lost 0 bases to trimming and J lost 8 bases; unmatched junction nucleotides: 5. This CDR3 reads CASSDSRQGRGYTF. Here the CDR3 DNA reads TGTGCCAGCAGTGACTCGAGACAGGGGCGAGGCTACACCTTC.

This clone was observed once. This chain uses TRBV15 with TRBJ2-2; the match to TRBD2 covers 7 bases. The CDR3 totals 16 residues. In germline, CDR1 is LNHNV, CDR2 YYDKDF (reference sequence). Trimming took 6 bases from V and 7 from J; bases not matched to a gene: 14. The CDR3 loop reads CATRPLGRVTGGELFF. The CDR3 DNA follows: TGTGCCACCAGGCCCTTGGGGAGGGTAACAGGCGGGGAGCTGTTTTTT.

The chain carries TRBV11-3 and TRBJ2-7; D is perhaps TRBD1 (6 bases). This CDR3 has 14 residues. Germline-derived CDR1 and CDR2 are SGHNT and YENEEA. V lost 5 bases and J 4 bases, leaving 15 bases between the germline ends. CDR3 loop: CASSAHTGSYEQYF. The CDR3 nucleotides are TGTGCCAGCAGCGCCCATACAGGGAGTTACGAGCAGTACTTC.